The clone carrying this T cell receptor beta chain occurred many times. The sample comes from a study of low-dose radiotherapy and immunotherapy resistance in tumors. Background on the study: Every two weeks, the protocol called for intravenous cyclophosphamide at 200 mg/m2. It was given one day before each radiation and immunotherapy administration.

cDNA synthesis used a TRAV/TRBV-specific primer set for both chains. TCR amplification ran approximately 20 PCR cycles using constant-region and V-primer adapter primers. One entry per CDR3 protein, called by TCRdb with MiXCR from the reads. This sample yields tens of thousands of distinct CDR3 sequences, of which 20% are seen a single time; roughly 13% belongs to the top ten. Regarding time point: after trial treatment. The treatment is: LDRT plus nivolumab, ipilimumab, low-dose cyclophosphamide and aspirin (RACIN trial). The donors' treatment consisted of nivolumab, ipilimumab, aspirin, low-dose cyclophosphamide and low-dose radiotherapy. The CDR3 has 14 amino acids. Germline V CDR1 and CDR2: MGHRA, YSYEKL. Trimming shortened V by 4 bases and J by 5 bases, and 14 bases separated the two germline ends.

The receptor's source is a female donor with ovarian cancer. The chain carries TRBV4-1 and TRBJ2-5, with a possible D match to TRBD2 (6 bases). The material sequenced was PBMCs, taken after low-dose radiotherapy plus immunotherapy. As DNA, the CDR3 is TGCGCCAGCAGCCTGGGGCTAGCGATGGAGACCCAGTACTTC. Amino acid sequence: CASSLGLAMETQYF.